These 17 T cell receptor beta chains originate from one sample sequenced in a study of Graves' ophthalmopathy and Graves' hyperthyroidism listed by TCRdb under 2018. Sequencing was carried out with an Illumina HiSeq 2000. TCR beta CDR3 regions were amplified from RNA transcripts for repertoire sequencing. HTBI primers and the Qiagen OneStep RT-PCR kit were used in a first-round RT-PCR, which was followed by a second-round multiplex PCR, size selection and purification. TCRdb trimmed public reads at Q25 via fastp, called clones via MiXCR and kept in-frame beta chains. Rows are combined by CDR3 protein, so each entry shows the most common genes and DNA. A total of around 520,000 distinct CDR3 sequences appear in this sample, roughly 40% of them only once. The ten largest clones represent roughly 4.5% of the sample. The material sequenced was peripheral blood or thyroid tissue (not recorded which). These receptors originate from an adult man with Graves' hyperthyroidism.

This clonotype was counted a few times. The V and J genes are TRBV27 and TRBJ2-7, with D perhaps being TRBD1 or TRBD2 (5 bases each). The V gene lost 4 bases and the J gene lost 3 bases, with 13 bases spanning the gap. CDR1 is MNHEY and CDR2 is SMNVEV in the germline V gene (reference sequence). This CDR3 contains 14 residues. Written as DNA, the CDR3 is TGTGCCAGCAGTTCTCCGGGACGGTACTACGAGCAGTACTTC. It translates to CASSSPGRYYEQYF.

The V call is TRBV5-4, the J call TRBJ2-7, with 13 nucleotides matching TRBD2. The CDR3 has 14 residues. J gave up 7 bases and V 1 base, and 2 bases lay outside the gene matches. Germline values: CDR1 SGHNT, CDR2 YYREEE (reference sequence). This chain's CDR3 is CASSLSGLAGEQYF. CDR3 sequence (DNA): TGTGCCAGCAGCTTGTCGGGACTAGCGGGGGAGCAGTACTTC. Full variable domain (missing parts from reference TRBV5-4 and TRBJ2-7): ETGVTQSPTHLIKTRGQQVTLRCSSQSGHNTVSWYQQALGQGPQFIFQYYREEENGRGNFPPRFSGLQFPNYSSELNVNALELDDSALYLCASSLSGLAGEQYFGPGTRLTVT.

The chain carries TRBV7-9 and TRBJ1-5; maybe TRBD1 (5 bases). The germline V gene has CDR1 SEHNR and CDR2 FQNEAQ (reference sequence). The CDR3 spans 14 residues. V was shortened by 5 bases and J by 3 bases, with 11 bases between the two germline ends. The CDR3 sequence: CASSLGDANQPQHF. As DNA, the CDR3 is TGTGCCAGCAGCCTGGGGGATGCCAATCAGCCCCAGCATTTT.

Regarding this clonotype: Given a much more abundant clone one base away, this may be a read error. The V and J genes are TRBV11-2 and TRBJ2-7; 14 nucleotides align to TRBD2. The V segment lost 5 bases and the J segment 5 bases; nucleotides outside the gene matches: 14. Looked up from germline, CDR1 is SGHAT and CDR2 is FQNNGV. The CDR3 totals 18 residues. The CDR3 nucleotides read TGTGCCAGCAGCCGGACTAGCGGGAGGCATACTTTGTCCAACGAGCAGTACTTC. As protein: CASSRTSGRHTLSNEQYF.

This clonotype was seen more than once but under ten times. This sequence joins TRBV24-1 and TRBJ1-6, with D hard to call. Germline V CDR1 and CDR2: KGHDR, SFDVKD. The V gene lost 7 bases and the J gene lost 0 bases, with 0 bases spanning the gap. The CDR3 is 12 amino acids. The CDR3 here is CATSSYNSPLHF. As DNA, the CDR3 is TGTGCCACCAGCTCCTATAATTCACCCCTCCACTTT.

This clonotype showed up many times. The chain recombines TRBV7-9 with TRBJ2-2; D possibly corresponds to TRBD1 (6 bases). Germline loops: CDR1 SEHNR, CDR2 FQNEAQ (reference sequence). The CDR3 spans 14 residues. The V end lost 2 bases, the J end lost 3 bases, and 7 bases lay between the germline ends. CDR3 loop: CASSLQGYTGELFF. The CDR3 DNA follows: TGTGCCAGCAGCTTACAGGGGTACACCGGGGAGCTGTTTTTT.

The table lists this clonotype with a count of one. This sequence joins TRBV10-2 and TRBJ1-2; 7 bases line up with TRBD1. The V gene's germline CDR1 is WSHSY and CDR2 SAAADI. V trimming: 6 bases; J trimming: 7 bases; junction bases outside the gene matches: 14. The CDR3 runs to 15 residues. The CDR3 loop reads CASRTGRKAGPGYTF. For the CDR3, the DNA is TGCGCCAGCAGGACAGGGAGGAAGGCAGGTCCTGGCTACACCTTC.

Worth noting for this clonotype: Because the CDR3's place on the DNA is in doubt, the DNA is left out and the CDR3 is given as listed by TCRdb. The V and J genes are TRBV29-1 and TRBJ1-2; the D call in the table, TRBD1, was not verified against the DNA. Germline V gene data show CDR1 as SQVTM and CDR2 as ANQGSEA. From its first to its last residue, the CDR3 has 22 amino acids. The chain's CDR3 is CSVAPRDTFGEQYFGPGYGYTF.

This clonotype was recorded a few times. The chain joins TRBV18 to TRBJ2-7; D tentatively fits TRBD1 or TRBD2 (6 bases each). Germline assignment: CDR1 KGHSH and CDR2 LQKENI. The V gene lost 0 bases and the J gene lost 7 bases, with 10 bases spanning the gap. This CDR3 is 13 amino acids long. The CDR3 sequence is CASSPPAGHEQYF. The DNA for the CDR3 is TGTGCCAGCTCACCACCGGCGGGACATGAGCAGTACTTC.

The table lists this clonotype with many counts. This chain uses TRBV4-1 with TRBJ1-2, with D tentatively TRBD1 (5 bases). This CDR3 region has 12 residues. V lost 4 bases and J lost 7, with 10 bases in between. CDR1 and CDR2 (germline): MGHRA, YSYEKL. The CDR3 DNA reads as TGCGCCAGCAGCCGCGGGACGTTTGGCTACACCTTC. Protein sequence: CASSRGTFGYTF.

There are a few counts of this clonotype. The chain joins TRBV19 to TRBJ2-5, with TRBD2 identical over 12 bases. CDR1 LNHDA and CDR2 SQIVND come from the germline V gene (reference sequence). V lost 4 bases, J lost 2 bases, and 14 bases stayed unmatched. CDR3 length: 19 amino acids. CDR3 nucleotide sequence: TGTGCCAGTAGTACCCGACTAGCGGGGGTCCCAAAGCATCAAGAGACCCAGTACTTC. It yields the protein CASSTRLAGVPKHQETQYF.

This clonotype was seen ten or more times. This chain joins TRBV6-5 and TRBJ1-2; possible D gene TRBD1, 5 bases. The V gene lost 0 bases and the J gene lost 0 bases, with 5 bases spanning the gap. This CDR3 is built from 14 residues. Germline values: CDR1 MNHEY, CDR2 SVGAGI. The CDR3 DNA reads as TGTGCCAGCAGTTACTCGGGGGCTAACTATGGCTACACCTTC. Protein: CASSYSGANYGYTF.

This clonotype was picked up many times. The gene calls are TRBV6-6 and TRBJ2-7; D is undetermined. The CDR3 totals 12 residues. Trimming shortened V by 5 bases and J by 5 bases, and 10 bases separated the two germline ends. Germline assignment: CDR1 MNHNY and CDR2 SVGAGI (reference sequence). DNA for the CDR3: TGTGCCAGCAGTGCCCGACGGGACGAGCAGTACTTC. Translating it yields CASSARRDEQYF.

This clonotype was counted between two and nine times. V is TRBV2 and J is TRBJ1-5; no reliable D call. Between the trimmed V and J ends, which lost 6 bases and 4 bases, there was a span of 4 bases. CDR1 and CDR2 (germline): SNHLY, FYNNEI. The CDR3 has 11 amino acids. CDR3 protein: CASRENQPQHF. CDR3 sequence (DNA): TGTGCCAGCAGAGAAAATCAGCCCCAGCATTTT. Using reference TRBV2 and TRBJ1-5 for the parts outside the CDR3, the full variable domain is EPEVTQTPSHQVTQMGQEVILRCVPISNHLYFYWYRQILGQKVEFLVSFYNNEISEKSEIFDDQFSVERPDGSNFTLKIRSTKLEDSAMYFCASRENQPQHFGDGTRLSIL.

The chain combines TRBV6-4 with TRBJ2-2; D is unclear. The CDR3 consists of 16 residues. The germline V gene has CDR1 MRHNA and CDR2 SNTAGT. Trimming shortened V by 1 base and J by 0 bases, and 9 bases separated the two germline ends. The CDR3 nucleotides read TGTGCCAGCAGTGACTATTGGACCCCGAACACCGGGGAGCTGTTTTTT. This gives the protein CASSDYWTPNTGELFF.

This clonotype was seen repeatedly, ten times or more. The chain uses TRBV25-1 and TRBJ1-2; D is undetermined. Germline values: CDR1 MGHDK, CDR2 SYGVNS. The V gene lost 1 base and the J gene lost 4 bases, with 4 bases spanning the gap. The CDR3 totals 12 residues. The CDR3 loop reads CASSESFYGYTF. The DNA of the CDR3 is TGTGCCAGCAGTGAATCCTTCTATGGCTACACCTTC.

This clonotype was recorded many times. V usage is TRBV9 and J usage is TRBJ1-3; no firm D call. Looked up from germline, CDR1 is SGDLS and CDR2 is YYNGEE. Trimming removed 0 bases at V and 4 bases at J, with 2 bases between. The CDR3 runs to 12 residues. As DNA, the CDR3 is TGTGCCAGCAGCGTAGAAGGAAACACCATATATTTT. Amino acids: CASSVEGNTIYF.